This T cell receptor (beta chain) originates from a study of identifying expanded T cells in peripheral blood. This clone was detected only a few times. Its matching antigen is unknown. TCRdb's table, derived via immunoSEQ multiplex PCR, lists solely in-frame clones and lacks some. Seen here are 100,000 to 110,000 clones, about 87% observed once, and the top ten hold more than 5.5%. Study-wide points: Clone count variance between roughly 2-week samples rose with total template count. Roughly 1.2 clones differed between technical replicates, versus around 15 and 19 over time.

Germline values: CDR1 LNHDA, CDR2 SQIVND (reference sequence). This CDR3 has 14 amino acids. Deletions cut 7 bases from V and 0 bases from J, with 10 bases between. During the collection period, no donor immune events like infections were recorded. The sequence came from a person aged 18 to 75 in good health. The sample taken for sequencing was blood. The chain couples TRBV19 to TRBJ1-3; a weak D match, TRBD1 (5 bases). CDR3 DNA: TGTGCCAGTAATCCAGGGCCCTCTGGAAACACCATATATTTT. This sequence encodes CASNPGPSGNTIYF.